This TCR beta chain was observed in a study of human T cells and chemical hapten exposure. Study information: The study patch tested 0.01% DPC on the upper back and read results at 6 days.

Time point: patch test 1, 2 weeks after DPC sensitization. Treatment reported: therapeutic diphenylcyclopropenone sensitization with weekly scalp DPC. Study outcomes and limitations: Expanded TCRs produced significantly more large CDR3 similarity clusters than controls did.

Comments on this clonotype: Antigen unknown.

The CDR3 has 16 amino acids. CDR1 and CDR2 (germline): SGHVS, FQNEAQ. Trimming cost V 1 base and J 1 base, with 10 bases left between them. Library preparation tagged each individual cDNA molecule with a unique molecular identifier. TCRdb independently ran MiXCR on the RACE reads; one entry per CDR3 protein. The sample includes fewer than 400,000 distinct CDR3 sequences, around 7% seen only once; the top ten take about 8%. V is TRBV7-8 and J is TRBJ2-2, with D possibly TRBD2 on 6 matching bases. The sequence was collected from a woman in her late teens or twenties with alopecia areata. Some clones in this sample may be carry-over from other donors' samples. This sample comprised whole blood, obtained in connection with sensitization to the hapten diphenylcyclopropenone (DPC). CDR3 in DNA: TGTGCCAGCAGCTTAGTCTCGCGGGGGAACACCGGGGAGCTGTTTTTT. It yields the protein CASSLVSRGNTGELFF. Full variable domain (outside the CDR3, taken from reference TRBV7-8 and TRBJ2-2): GAGVSQSPRYKVAKRGQDVALRCDPISGHVSLFWYQQALGQGPEFLTYFQNEAQLDKSGLPSDRFFAERPEGSVSTLKIQRTQQEDSAVYLCASSLVSRGNTGELFFGEGSRLTVL.